This T cell receptor (beta chain) was recorded in a study of PD-1 blockade in mismatch repair-deficient tumors. The time point: roughly ten-day in vitro stimulation with candidate neoantigen peptide 4. A roughly 10-day in vitro culture was run per each of several reactive peptides. The data were produced by immunoSEQ multiplex PCR, yet TCRdb's version contains in-frame clones alone and is incomplete. Among more than 12,000 clones, 84% were seen once, and the ten largest hold 20% to 25%. General study points: After pembrolizumab, tumor-resident clones rose rapidly, then generally contracted before radiologic responses.

Of note for this clone: Its antigen remains unknown.

Per germline, CDR1 MNHEY and CDR2 SMNVEV (reference sequence). This CDR3 has 16 residues. V was shortened by 7 bases and J by 1 base, with 19 bases between the two germline ends. This clonotype originated in an adult with mismatch repair-deficient cancer. This rearrangement joins TRBV27 to TRBJ2-5, with TRBD2 as a possible D gene (5 bases). Here the sequenced sample was cells cultured in vitro, taken from a patient treated with pembrolizumab. In DNA form, the CDR3 reads TGTGCCAGCACCCCCAGCGCCGGGAATACCCAAGAGACCCAGTACTTC. This sequence encodes CASTPSAGNTQETQYF.